This T cell receptor beta chain was sequenced during a study of blood T cell repertoires in COVID-19. The table came from immunoSEQ multiplex PCR; TCRdb's copy has only in-frame clones and leaves some out. The sample yields under 250,000 clones, 70% to 90% seen once. Trimming pared 5 bases from V and 4 bases from J, leaving 19 bases between. The CDR3 contains 16 residues. Germline-derived CDR1 and CDR2 are SGHTA and FQGNSA. The rearrangement joins TRBV7-2 to TRBJ2-3, with D maybe TRBD2 (5 bases). Sequenced input: PBMCs or T cells enriched from blood (not recorded which). This TCR derives from a young man who had recovered from COVID-19. The CDR3 nucleotides are TGTGCCAGCAGCAGACCTAGCTCGATGGGCGCAGATACGCAGTATTTT. It is translated as CASSRPSSMGADTQYF. Together with reference TRBV7-2 and TRBJ2-3, the CDR3 gives the full variable domain: GAGVSQSPSNKVTEKGKDVELRCDPISGHTALYWYRQSLGQGLEFLIYFQGNSAPDKSGLPSDRFSAERTGGSVSTLTIQRTQQEDSAVYLCASSRPSSMGADTQYFGPGTRLTVL.